This T cell receptor (beta chain) was obtained from a study of T cells in women clearing cervical HPV infection. This clone counts as medium-sized by frequency. The sample holds other DNA sequences that translate to the same CDR3. TCRdb's table, derived via immunoSEQ multiplex PCR, lists solely in-frame clones and lacks some. This repertoire includes around 39,000 clones. The sequencing input was blood buffy coat. The receptor was isolated from a woman between 18 and 70 years old with a cervical HPV16 infection that either progressed to CIN3+ or cleared (not recorded which).

The CDR3 DNA, read in part, is TGCAGTGCTAGGGACAGGGGGAATTCACCC. Residues: CSARDRGNSP. The CDR3 reads in full as CSARDRGNSPLHF. V and J are TRBV20-1 and TRBJ1-6; 10 bases line up with TRBD1. The DNA ends 3 residues before the CDR3 does, and the rest of the CDR3 is filled in from the germline J gene. The germline CDR1 and CDR2 sequences are DFQATT and SNEGSKA (reference sequence). The CDR3 has 13 residues. V lost 3 bases and J lost 7; bases outside the gene matches: 0.